This section outlines one T cell receptor (beta chain) sequence together with its context. The sample holds many counts of this clone. The target of this receptor is not known. Sequencing ends 3 residues short of the CDR3 end; the germline J gene provides the rest. These data belong to a study of T cell clonality in common variable immunodeficiency (dated by TCRdb to about 2015). Most CVID patients and most healthy controls were of Caucasian heritage. From each donor, roughly 4.5 to 8 ml of heparinized peripheral whole blood was collected. Genomic DNA from adults with common variable immune deficiency (CVID) and from healthy adult controls was used to sequence TCRbeta CDR3 repertoires. The control group comprised around 22 healthy adult volunteers, roughly 12 female and approximately 10 male, aged about 23 to 75 years with a mean age of approximately 30. Diluted blood was subjected to density centrifugation over Hypaque 1077 or Ficoll-Paque for isolation of peripheral blood mononuclear cells. Unsorted mononuclear cells served as the source of genomic DNA, which was extracted either by Qiagen column purification or by a centrifugation-based method.

Summary of the overall study and its limitations: It was noted by the authors that sequencing of the repertoires of T cell subpopulations would be needed to clarify the cause of the increased clonality in CVID. Even though DNA input was equal, the average per sample came to 65,000 to 100,000 unique sequences for controls compared with around 32,000 for CVID samples. Correlations between repertoire features and clinical complications were limited by patient heterogeneity within the CVID cohort. Fewer deletions and N-nucleotide insertions were reportedly observed in CVID TCRbeta sequences, and highly modified clones with 13 or more V deletions were reportedly absent from CVID TCRbeta sequences. CVID subjects shared fewer TCRbeta clones with each other than healthy controls did (p < 0.0001). Compared with healthy controls, CVID subjects showed increased TCRbeta clonality (t-test p = 0.018), a feature most characteristic of about a third of subjects.

Unmatched junction bases come to 5, with V trimmed by 4 bases and J by 1 base. Including cysteine and phenylalanine, the CDR3 has 17 amino acids. The CDR3 was read in part: 42 bases, with the frame set at base 1. Reading the germline V gene gives CDR1 SGHRS and CDR2 YFSETQ. For sequencing input, CVID and control samples contributed equivalent amounts of genomic DNA. For every sample, a 60 bp segment covering the rearranged TCRbeta CDR3 region was amplified and then sequenced. TCRbeta amplification used the immunoSEQ assay, a bias-corrected multiplex PCR with high-throughput sequencing. The authors processed their data as follows. Each unique nucleotide sequence was treated as a clone and annotated with V, D and J genes, copy number and frequency. Sequences were labeled productive if in frame, and non-productive if out of frame or containing stop codons. As previously described, clonality was calculated on the basis of Shannon's entropy. The predicted amino acid sequences of productive clones were used to derive the mean CDR3 Kyte-Doolittle hydropathy. Using the R hclust function, scaled V gene usage was clustered hierarchically with Manhattan distance and complete linkage. Sharing of clones by CDR3 amino acid sequence was evaluated through resampling of 12 repertoires per group over 100 rounds. Repertoires were searched for roughly 70 published EBV-specific and fewer than 300 published CMV-specific TCRbeta sequences. Analysis left out a couple of CVID samples that produced under 10,000 sequences, so 40 to 45 CVID repertoires remained. TCRdb provides this immuneACCESS table in a form limited to in-frame rearrangements. Some clones are lacking; in checked studies, under half of them reflect an unresolved V gene, and why the rest are absent is not known. D and trimming were read from the DNA, whereas the V and J calls and clone size are those reported in that table. For this sample the table reports roughly 70,000 clones, with no clone seen just once. 1.7% of the sample lies in the top ten.

The clonotype originates from a person aged 18-69 years in good health. Material: peripheral blood mononuclear cells. The chain employs TRBV5-1 and TRBJ2-1; 13 junctional bases match TRBD2. This receptor has the CDR3 CASSHRLAGGSYNEQFF. CDR3 DNA, as far as it was read: TGCGCCAGCAGCCATCGACTAGCGGGGGGTTCCTACAATGAG.